The T cell receptor (beta chain) described here comes from a study of CD8+ T cells in alopecia areata. Overall study results and limits: Affected scalp, especially in alopecia totalis/universalis, had a higher clonality than normal scalp did.

With 4 bases clipped from V and 4 bases from J, the junction kept 14 bases outside the gene matches. CDR3 size: 16 residues. Germline CDR1 is SGHRS and CDR2 is YFSETQ. As concerns this clone: As yet, its antigen is unknown.

Lesional scalp tissue (obtained by punch biopsy) and peripheral blood were collected from alopecia areata patients. cDNA prepared by RNA extraction and subsequent reverse transcription served as the template for sequencing. Assay: immunoSEQ multiplex PCR; the TCRdb copy retains only in-frame clones and omits some. The repertoire holds under 75,000 clones, with about 44% as singletons. The V and J genes are TRBV5-1 and TRBJ2-7; 7 nucleotides agree with TRBD1. The sequenced sample was CD8+ T cells sorted from blood, obtained at week 0. The sequence was collected from a human donor with alopecia areata. The CDR3 DNA sequence: TGCGCCAGCAGCGGTTTAAGGAGACAGGGTTCATACGAGCAGTACTTC. Translating it yields CASSGLRRQGSYEQYF.